The entry that follows covers one T cell receptor beta chain sequence. The repertoire was sequenced with immunoSEQ multiplex PCR; TCRdb's copy has only in-frame clones and lacks some. This table has about 66,000 clones, approximately 83% appearing once. V was pared by 3 bases and J by 5 bases, with 6 bases of the junction left unmatched. The CDR3 totals 15 residues. Germline V lookup: CDR1 MDHEN, CDR2 SYDVKM. These data are taken from a study of radiotherapy plus CTLA-4 blockade in lung cancer. The sequenced sample was peripheral blood, obtained from a patient treated with radiotherapy plus ipilimumab. This clonotype was obtained from a human donor with non-small cell lung cancer who had a partial response to radiotherapy plus ipilimumab. V and J are TRBV28 and TRBJ1-1, with TRBD1 matching over 10 bases. This CDR3 is CASSFPGQGYTEAFF. The CDR3 coding sequence is TGTGCCAGCAGTTTCCCGGGACAGGGGTATACTGAAGCTTTCTTT.